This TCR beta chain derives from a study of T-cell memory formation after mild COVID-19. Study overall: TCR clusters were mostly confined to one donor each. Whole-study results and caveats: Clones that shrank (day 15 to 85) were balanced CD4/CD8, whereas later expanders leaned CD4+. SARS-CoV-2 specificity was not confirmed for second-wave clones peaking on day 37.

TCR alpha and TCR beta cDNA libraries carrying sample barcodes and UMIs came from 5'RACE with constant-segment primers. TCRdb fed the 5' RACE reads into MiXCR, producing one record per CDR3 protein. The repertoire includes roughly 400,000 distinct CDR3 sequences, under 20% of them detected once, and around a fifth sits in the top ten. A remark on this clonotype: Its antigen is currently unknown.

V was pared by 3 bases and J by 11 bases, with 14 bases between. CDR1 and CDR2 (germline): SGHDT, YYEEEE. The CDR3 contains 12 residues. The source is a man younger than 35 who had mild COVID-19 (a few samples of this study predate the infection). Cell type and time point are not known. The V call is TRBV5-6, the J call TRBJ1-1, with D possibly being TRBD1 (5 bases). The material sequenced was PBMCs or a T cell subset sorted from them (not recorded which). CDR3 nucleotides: TGTGCCAGCAGCTGGGGCGGGGCACGGGCTTTCTTT. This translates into CASSWGGARAFF.